Listed below are T cell receptor beta chains from one sample, sequenced in a study of immune characterization of retroperitoneal liposarcoma. TCRdb reprocessed the PCR reads with MiXCR, giving one entry per CDR3 protein. The sample lists several thousand distinct CDR3 sequences, 25% to 35% occurring once. Material for sequencing was blood. These receptors all stem from a male donor with retroperitoneal liposarcoma. Both conserved end residues are part of each CDR3. Each record gives: J gene, D gene, clone size, V gene, CDR3 DNA, CDR3 protein. D genes are given only for firm matches. Clone sizes are given selectively: once, few, many, or a class where the clone is expanded.

TRBJ1-5 TRBD1 medium-sized TRBV6-1 TGTGCCAGCAGTCTTTTCCTCACAGGGGCCAATCAGCCCCAGCATTTT CASSLFLTGANQPQHF
TRBJ2-1 TRBD2 . TRBV4-1 TGCGCCAGCAGCCAAGCGTGGCGGGAGGTGAATGAGCAGTTCTTC CASSQAWREVNEQFF
TRBJ2-4 TRBD1 . TRBV14 TGTGCCAGCAGCCTCAGGGGGGCCAAAAACATTCAGTACTTC CASSLRGAKNIQYF
TRBJ2-3 . . TRBV6-1 TGTGCCAGCAGTGAAGGGATGGGGGATGGTACAGATACGCAGTATTTT CASSEGMGDGTDTQYF
TRBJ2-7 TRBD2 . TRBV10-2 TGCGCCAGCAAAGAGCGGGAGGCCTACGAGCAGTACTTC CASKEREAYEQYF
TRBJ2-7 . few TRBV4-1 TGCGCCAGCAGCCAAGAGGGGGCCTCTTACGAGCAGTACTTC CASSQEGASYEQYF
TRBJ1-1 TRBD1 medium-sized TRBV25-1 TGTGCCAGCAGGGGGGACAGTCTACATTCTGAAGCTTTCTTT CASRGDSLHSEAFF
TRBJ2-1 . medium-sized TRBV12-3/TRBV12-4 TGTGCCAGCAGTTTAGGTAGCGGCTCCTACAATGAGCAGTTCTTC CASSLGSGSYNEQFF
TRBJ2-5 TRBD2 . TRBV4-3 TGCGCCAGCAGCCAAGATCCGGGGGGGCGGTTAGTAGAGACCCAGTACTTC CASSQDPGGRLVETQYF
TRBJ2-5 . . TRBV6-6 TGTGCCAGTGGCCGGGAAGAGACCCAGTACTTC CASGREETQYF
TRBJ2-2 . . TRBV6-6 TGTGCCAGCAGTTACCCCCAGGGATGGAACGCCGGGGAGCTGTTTTTT CASSYPQGWNAGELFF
TRBJ2-1 TRBD1 . TRBV12-3/TRBV12-4 TGTGCCAGCAGGCCGGGACAGGGGCCTAGTGAGCAGTTCTTC CASRPGQGPSEQFF
TRBJ1-6 TRBD1 . TRBV12-3/TRBV12-4 TGTGCCAGCAGTTTTACTTTGACAGGGGGGGATTCACCCCTCCACTTT CASSFTLTGGDSPLHF
TRBJ2-7 . medium-sized TRBV6-1 TGTGCCAGCAGTAAGACTCGGAGCTCCTACGAGCAGTACTTC CASSKTRSSYEQYF
TRBJ2-1 . . TRBV6-5 TGTGCCAGCCGCCCCGGGGAGAATGAGCAGTTCTTC CASRPGENEQFF
TRBJ2-3 . . TRBV3-1 TGTGCCAGCAGCCAAGATGGCCTACCCCGGGTGGATACGCAGTATTTT CASSQDGLPRVDTQYF
TRBJ2-6 TRBD2 . TRBV5-1 TGCGCCAGCAGCCTTAGCGGGAGTGCGGGGGCCAACGTCCTGACTTTC CASSLSGSAGANVLTF
TRBJ2-7 TRBD1 medium-sized TRBV27 TGTGCCAGCAGTTTGGGACAGGTCGATGAGCAGTACTTC CASSLGQVDEQYF
TRBJ2-7 TRBD2 . TRBV20-1 TGCAGTGCTAGTGATAATTTGGCGGGAGCCTACGAGCAGTACTTC CSASDNLAGAYEQYF
TRBJ2-1 . few TRBV7-6 TGTGCCAGCACCCCCCTGGGGGCCGTCCAAGAGACCCAGTTCTTC CASTPLGAVQETQFF
TRBJ2-1 . few TRBV5-1 TGCGCCAGCAGCTATCGAGTGGAAGGACTATACAATGAGCAGTTCTTC CASSYRVEGLYNEQFF
TRBJ1-6 TRBD1 . TRBV6-1 TGTGCCAGCCTATTCCGGGACAGGAGTAATTCACCCCTCCACTTT CASLFRDRSNSPLHF
TRBJ1-3 . . TRBV23-1 TGCGCCAGCAGTCAACTGAAGCAGGCGTCTGGAAACACCATATATTTT CASSQLKQASGNTIYF